This T cell receptor (beta chain) derives from a study of T-cell memory formation after mild COVID-19. The overall study: Largely donor-specific sequence clusters came from a couple of donors. Whole-study results and caveats: Later expanders leaned toward CD4+, whereas clones contracting from day 15 to 85 were balanced CD4/CD8.

Points on this clonotype: The antigen is unknown.

The CDR3 has 15 residues. With 4 bases clipped from V and 7 bases from J, the junction kept 6 bases outside the gene matches. Germline lookup yields CDR1 SGHTA and CDR2 FQGTGA. 5'RACE primed from the constant segment yielded TCR alpha and TCR beta cDNA libraries bearing sample barcodes and UMIs. TCRdb itself ran the 5' RACE reads through MiXCR, one entry per CDR3 protein. The sample holds roughly 380,000 distinct CDR3 sequences, over 25% seen once. This clonotype was sampled from an adult woman who had mild COVID-19 (a few samples of this study predate the infection). Cell type and time point are not known. Sequencing was carried out using PBMCs or a T cell subset sorted from them (not recorded which). The chain recombines TRBV7-3 with TRBJ2-1, with 11 positions matching TRBD2. The CDR3 loop reads CASSSTTSGKNEQFF. CDR3 DNA sequence: TGTGCCAGCAGCTCAACGACTAGCGGGAAGAATGAGCAGTTCTTC.